This TCR beta chain was identified in a study of cytomegalovirus exposure and HLA in healthy donors. Study-wide results and limits: TCR beta chains numbering 164 were designated cytomegalovirus-associated.

The V and J ends lost 6 bases and 2 bases, in that order; junction bases with no gene match: 12. The CDR3 has 18 residues. Turning to this clone: Its antigen is as yet unknown.

Produced via immunoSEQ multiplex PCR; TCRdb's table is partial and in-frame only. The table records hundreds of thousands of clones, around 86% of them present only once. Sequencing was carried out using PBMCs. The clonotype comes from a woman between 18 and 30 years old in good health and CMV-seronegative. The chain has TRBV5-3 and TRBJ2-3; 13 nucleotides line up with TRBD2. TRBV5-3 is flagged as an ORF with uncertain function. The CDR3 reads CARTRLAGGKFATDTQYF. The CDR3 bases are TGTGCCAGAACCAGACTAGCGGGGGGAAAATTCGCCACAGATACGCAGTATTTT.